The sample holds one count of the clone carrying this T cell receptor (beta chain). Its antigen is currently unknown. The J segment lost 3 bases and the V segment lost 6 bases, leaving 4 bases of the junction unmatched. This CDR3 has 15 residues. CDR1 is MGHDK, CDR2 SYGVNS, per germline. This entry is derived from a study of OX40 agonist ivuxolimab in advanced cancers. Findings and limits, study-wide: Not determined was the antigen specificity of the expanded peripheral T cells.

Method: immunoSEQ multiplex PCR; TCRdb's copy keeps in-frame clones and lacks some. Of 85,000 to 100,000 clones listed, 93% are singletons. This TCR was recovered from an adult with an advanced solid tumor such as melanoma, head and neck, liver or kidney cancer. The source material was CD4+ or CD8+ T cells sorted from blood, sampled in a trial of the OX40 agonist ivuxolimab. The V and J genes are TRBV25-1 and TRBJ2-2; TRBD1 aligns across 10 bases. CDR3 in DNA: TGTGCCAGCAGCCCGGACAGGGGGGACACCGGGGAGCTGTTTTTT. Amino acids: CASSPDRGDTGELFF. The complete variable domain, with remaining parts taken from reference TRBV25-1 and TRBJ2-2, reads EADIYQTPRYLVIGTGKKITLECSQTMGHDKMYWYQQDPGMELHLIHYSYGVNSTEKGDLSSESTVSRIRTEHFPLTLESARPSHTSQYLCASSPDRGDTGELFFGEGSRLTVL.